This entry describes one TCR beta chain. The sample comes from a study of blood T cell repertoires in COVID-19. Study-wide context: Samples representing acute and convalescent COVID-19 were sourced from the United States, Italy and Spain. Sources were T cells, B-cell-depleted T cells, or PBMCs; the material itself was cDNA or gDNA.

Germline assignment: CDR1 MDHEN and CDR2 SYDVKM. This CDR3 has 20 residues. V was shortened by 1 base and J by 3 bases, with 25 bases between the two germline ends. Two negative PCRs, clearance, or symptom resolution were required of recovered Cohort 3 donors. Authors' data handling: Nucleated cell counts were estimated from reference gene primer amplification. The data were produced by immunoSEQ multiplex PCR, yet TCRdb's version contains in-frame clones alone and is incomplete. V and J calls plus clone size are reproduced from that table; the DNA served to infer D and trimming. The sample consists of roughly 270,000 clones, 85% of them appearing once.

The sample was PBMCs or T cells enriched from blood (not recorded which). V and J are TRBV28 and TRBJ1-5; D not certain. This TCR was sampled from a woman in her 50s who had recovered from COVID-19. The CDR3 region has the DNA TGTGCCAGCAGTTTATTGGCCCGGTTTTGGCCACGGGGATCCAATCAGCCCCAGCATTTT. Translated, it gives CASSLLARFWPRGSNQPQHF.